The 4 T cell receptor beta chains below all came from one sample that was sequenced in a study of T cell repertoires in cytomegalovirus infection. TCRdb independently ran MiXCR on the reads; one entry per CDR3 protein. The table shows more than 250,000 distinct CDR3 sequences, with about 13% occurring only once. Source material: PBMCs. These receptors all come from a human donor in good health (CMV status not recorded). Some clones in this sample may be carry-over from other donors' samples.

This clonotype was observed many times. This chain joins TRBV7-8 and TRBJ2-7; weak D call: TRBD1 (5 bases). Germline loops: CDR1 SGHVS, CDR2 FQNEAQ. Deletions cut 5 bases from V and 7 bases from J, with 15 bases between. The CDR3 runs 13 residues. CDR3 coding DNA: TGTGCCAGCAGCCCACGTGGGGCTAAGGAGCAGTACTTC. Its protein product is CASSPRGAKEQYF.

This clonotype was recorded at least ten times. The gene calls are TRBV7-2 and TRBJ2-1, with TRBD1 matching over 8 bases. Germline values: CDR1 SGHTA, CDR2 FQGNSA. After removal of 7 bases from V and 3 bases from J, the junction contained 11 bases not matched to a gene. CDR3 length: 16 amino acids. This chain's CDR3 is CASTPGPGQVYNEQFF. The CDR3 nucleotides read TGTGCCAGCACTCCAGGCCCGGGACAGGTCTACAATGAGCAGTTCTTC.

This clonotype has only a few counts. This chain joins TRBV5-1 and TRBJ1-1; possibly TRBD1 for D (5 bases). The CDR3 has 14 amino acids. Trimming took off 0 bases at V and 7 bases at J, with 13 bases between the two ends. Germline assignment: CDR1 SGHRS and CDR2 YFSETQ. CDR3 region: CASSLEEGWGEAFF. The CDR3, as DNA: TGCGCCAGCAGCTTGGAAGAGGGGTGGGGTGAAGCTTTCTTT.

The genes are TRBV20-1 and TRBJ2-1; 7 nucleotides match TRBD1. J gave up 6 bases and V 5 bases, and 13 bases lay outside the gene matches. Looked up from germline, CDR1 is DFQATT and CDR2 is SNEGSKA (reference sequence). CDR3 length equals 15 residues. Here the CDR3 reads CSAPYDRVPRNEQFF. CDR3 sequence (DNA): TGCAGTGCTCCCTACGACAGGGTCCCCCGCAATGAGCAGTTCTTC.